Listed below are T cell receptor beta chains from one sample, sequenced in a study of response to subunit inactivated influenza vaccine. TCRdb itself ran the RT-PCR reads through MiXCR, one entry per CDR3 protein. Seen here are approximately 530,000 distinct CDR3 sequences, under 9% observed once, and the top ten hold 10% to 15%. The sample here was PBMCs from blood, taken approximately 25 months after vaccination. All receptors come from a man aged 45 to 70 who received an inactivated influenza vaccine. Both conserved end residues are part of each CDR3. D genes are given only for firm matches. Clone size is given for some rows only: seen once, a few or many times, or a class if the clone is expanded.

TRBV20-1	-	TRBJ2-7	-	CSARKGYEQYF	TGCAGTGCTAGAAAAGGGTACGAGCAGTACTTC
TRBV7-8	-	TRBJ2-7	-	CASSLVSHSYEQYF	TGTGCCAGCAGCTTGGTCAGCCATTCCTACGAGCAGTACTTC
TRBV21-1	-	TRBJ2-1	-	CASSKVRRSSYNEQFF	TGTGCCAGCAGCAAAGTGAGGAGAAGCTCCTACAATGAGCAGTTCTTC
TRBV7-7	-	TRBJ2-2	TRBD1	CASSYANRGNTGELFF	TGTGCCAGCAGCTACGCCAACAGGGGGAACACCGGGGAGCTGTTTTTT
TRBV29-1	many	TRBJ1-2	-	CSVEEPTYYGYTF	TGCAGCGTTGAAGAACCCACTTACTATGGCTACACCTTC
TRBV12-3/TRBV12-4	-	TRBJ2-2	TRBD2	CASRASGRAESGELFF	TGTGCCAGCAGAGCTAGCGGGAGGGCCGAATCCGGGGAGCTGTTTTTT
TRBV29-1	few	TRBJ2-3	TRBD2	CSVGGASGDSTDTQYF	TGCAGCGTTGGAGGGGCTAGCGGAGACAGCACAGATACGCAGTATTTT
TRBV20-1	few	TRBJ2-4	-	CSATRDAKNIQYF	TGCAGTGCTACCCGGGACGCCAAAAACATTCAGTACTTC
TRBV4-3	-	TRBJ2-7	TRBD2	CASSQLRGGTYEQYF	TGCGCCAGCAGCCAACTACGGGGGGGGACCTACGAGCAGTACTTC
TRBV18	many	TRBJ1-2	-	CASSADANYGYTF	TGTGCCAGCTCCGCTGATGCTAACTATGGCTACACCTTC
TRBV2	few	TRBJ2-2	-	CASSDPGLSGGELFF	TGTGCCAGCAGTGACCCCGGCTTGTCAGGCGGGGAGCTGTTTTTT
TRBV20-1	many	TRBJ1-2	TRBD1	CSARRGQGGYGYTF	TGCAGTGCTAGGAGAGGACAGGGTGGCTATGGCTACACCTTC
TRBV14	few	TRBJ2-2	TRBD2	CASRKGLANTGELFF	TGTGCCAGCAGGAAGGGACTAGCGAACACCGGGGAGCTGTTTTTT
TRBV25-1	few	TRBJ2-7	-	CASSPGTSRVRQYF	TGTGCCAGCAGCCCCGGGACAAGTCGCGTTCGGCAGTACTTC
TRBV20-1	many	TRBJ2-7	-	CSASPDRYEQYF	TGCAGTGCCTCTCCCGACCGCTACGAGCAGTACTTC
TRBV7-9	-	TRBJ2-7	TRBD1	CASSLRSGTAYEQYF	TGTGCCAGCAGCTTAAGGAGTGGGACAGCATACGAGCAGTACTTC
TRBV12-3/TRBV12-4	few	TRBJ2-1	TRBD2	CASRNPGLAYEQFF	TGTGCCAGCAGGAACCCGGGACTAGCCTATGAGCAGTTCTTC
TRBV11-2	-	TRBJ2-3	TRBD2	CASSLGPLAGPYSTDTQYF	TGTGCCAGCAGCTTAGGTCCCCTAGCGGGGCCCTATAGCACAGATACGCAGTATTTT
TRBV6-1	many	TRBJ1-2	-	CASSGARAYGYTF	TGTGCCAGCAGCGGAGCCAGGGCCTATGGCTACACCTTC
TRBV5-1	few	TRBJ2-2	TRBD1	CASSSNRGWMNTGELFF	TGCGCCAGCAGCTCTAACAGGGGTTGGATGAACACCGGGGAGCTGTTTTTT
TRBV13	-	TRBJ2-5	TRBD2	CASSFRLAGAQETQYF	TGTGCCAGCAGCTTTCGACTAGCGGGGGCCCAGGAGACCCAGTACTTC
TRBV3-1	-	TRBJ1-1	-	CASSQDFGAPNTEAFF	TGTGCCAGCAGCCAAGATTTCGGCGCTCCGAACACTGAAGCTTTCTTT
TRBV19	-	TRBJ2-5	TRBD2	CASSRIGTSGGKQETQYF	TGTGCCAGTAGCCGAATTGGGACTAGCGGGGGAAAACAAGAGACCCAGTACTTC
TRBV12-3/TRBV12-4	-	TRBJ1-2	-	CASSLIQGHSAYGYTF	TGTGCCAGCAGTTTGATCCAGGGACATAGTGCCTATGGCTACACCTTC
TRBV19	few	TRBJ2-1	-	CASNDGGTYNEQFF	TGTGCCAGTAACGACGGGGGAACCTACAATGAGCAGTTCTTC
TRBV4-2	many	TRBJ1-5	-	CASSPEGGRESNQPQHF	TGTGCCAGCAGCCCAGAAGGGGGACGTGAGAGCAATCAGCCCCAGCATTTT
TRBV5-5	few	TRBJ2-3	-	CASSWDPSTRDTQYF	TGTGCCAGCAGCTGGGACCCCTCCACACGAGATACGCAGTATTTT
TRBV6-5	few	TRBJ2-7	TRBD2	CASSSSGNYEQYF	TGTGCCAGCAGTTCTAGCGGGAACTACGAGCAGTACTTC
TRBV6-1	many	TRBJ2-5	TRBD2	CASIQGLAGAETQYF	TGTGCCAGCATTCAGGGACTAGCGGGAGCAGAGACCCAGTACTTC
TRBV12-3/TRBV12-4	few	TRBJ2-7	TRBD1	CASRLTGDEQYF	TGTGCCAGCAGACTGACAGGGGATGAGCAGTACTTC
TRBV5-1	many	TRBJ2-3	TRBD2	CASSSGLAGGPGTDTQYF	TGCGCCAGCAGCTCGGGACTAGCGGGAGGGCCTGGTACAGATACGCAGTATTTT
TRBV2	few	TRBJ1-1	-	CASNPQGLMNTEAFF	TGTGCCAGCAACCCCCAGGGGCTGATGAACACTGAAGCTTTCTTT
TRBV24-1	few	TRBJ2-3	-	CATSTTDTQYF	TGTGCCACCAGCACCACAGATACGCAGTATTTT
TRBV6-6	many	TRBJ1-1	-	CASSYGGSEAFF	TGTGCCAGCAGTTATGGGGGCAGTGAAGCTTTCTTT
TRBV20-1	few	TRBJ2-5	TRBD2	CSARAPGTRSEETQYF	TGCAGTGCTAGAGCTCCGGGGACTAGGTCCGAAGAGACCCAGTACTTC
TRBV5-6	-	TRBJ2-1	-	CASSDRPGAYNEQFF	TGTGCCAGCAGCGACCGCCCGGGGGCATACAATGAGCAGTTCTTC
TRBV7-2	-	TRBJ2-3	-	CASSLHQMGDTQYF	TGTGCCAGCAGCTTACACCAAATGGGTGATACGCAGTATTTT
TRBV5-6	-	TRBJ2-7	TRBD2	CASSTRRTSGNNEQYF	TGTGCCAGCAGCACTAGGAGGACTAGCGGGAATAACGAGCAGTACTTC
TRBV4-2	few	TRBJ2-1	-	CASSQDPDYYNEQFF	TGTGCCAGCAGCCAAGATCCGGACTATTACAATGAGCAGTTCTTC
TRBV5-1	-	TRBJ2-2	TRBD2	CASSLGLDTGELFF	TGCGCCAGCAGCCTAGGACTAGACACCGGGGAGCTGTTTTTT
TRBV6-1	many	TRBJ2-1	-	CASRWRVPYNEQFF	TGTGCCAGCAGATGGCGGGTACCCTACAATGAGCAGTTCTTC
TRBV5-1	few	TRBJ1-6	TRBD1	CASSVQGRTSPLHF	TGCGCCAGCAGCGTACAGGGGAGGACTTCACCCCTCCACTTT
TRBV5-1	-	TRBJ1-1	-	CASSFTGLDTEAFF	TGCGCCAGCAGCTTTACCGGATTGGACACTGAAGCTTTCTTT
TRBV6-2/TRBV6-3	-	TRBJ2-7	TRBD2	CASSYDSGRAYEQYF	TGTGCCAGCAGTTACGACAGCGGGAGGGCCTACGAGCAGTACTTC
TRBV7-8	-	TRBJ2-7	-	CASSYRVFYEQYF	TGTGCCAGCAGCTACAGGGTATTCTACGAGCAGTACTTC
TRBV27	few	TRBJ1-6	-	CASSFHRQTNSPLHF	TGTGCCAGCAGTTTCCATCGACAGACTAATTCACCCCTCCACTTT
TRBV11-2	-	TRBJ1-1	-	CASSLGLRGEAFF	TGTGCCAGCAGCTTAGGTCTACGGGGTGAAGCTTTCTTT
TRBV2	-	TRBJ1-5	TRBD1	CASRPDREEWQPQHF	TGTGCCAGCAGGCCCGACAGGGAGGAATGGCAGCCCCAGCATTTT
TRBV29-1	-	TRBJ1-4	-	CSAGTGPNEKLFF	TGCAGCGCGGGTACAGGCCCGAATGAAAAACTGTTTTTT
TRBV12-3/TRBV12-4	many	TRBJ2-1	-	CASSLGGHEQFF	TGTGCCAGCAGTTTAGGGGGACATGAGCAGTTCTTC